This T cell receptor (beta chain) is from a study of blood T cell repertoires in COVID-19. Authors' processing steps: For nucleated cells, counts were estimated from reference gene primer amplification. Clones were sequenced by immunoSEQ multiplex PCR, and TCRdb holds only the in-frame ones, with some missing. V, J and clone size are taken as reported in that table, and D and trimming were inferred from the DNA itself. The data hold some 180,000 clones, with approximately 84% observed a single time. This CDR3 has 14 amino acids. Germline lookup yields CDR1 SGHTA and CDR2 FQGNSA. V dropped 5 bases and J dropped 4; count of bases not matched to a gene: 5.

The sequence came from a man between 65 and 80 years old with active or convalescent COVID-19. The rearrangement joins TRBV7-2 to TRBJ1-1, with 9 bases that match TRBD1. Source material: peripheral blood. The CDR3 sequence: CASSLGTGSTEAFF. The CDR3 DNA is TGTGCCAGCAGCCTAGGGACAGGGTCCACTGAAGCTTTCTTT. Full variable domain (remainder filled in from reference TRBV7-2 and TRBJ1-1): GAGVSQSPSNKVTEKGKDVELRCDPISGHTALYWYRQSLGQGLEFLIYFQGNSAPDKSGLPSDRFSAERTGGSVSTLTIQRTQQEDSAVYLCASSLGTGSTEAFFGQGTRLTVV.